This T cell receptor (beta chain) is drawn from a study of blood T cell repertoires in COVID-19 (TCRdb year 2020). The study in broad terms: The collaborator samples originated in the United States, Italy and Spain and spanned the acute and convalescent phases of COVID-19. The prospective study material was composed of cDNA or gDNA derived from T cells, B-cell-depleted T cells, or PBMCs. Deeply sampled blood TCRbeta repertoires from subjects exposed to, actively infected with, or recovered from COVID-19 were included in the dataset. The repertoires were made available in a free public database intended to serve as a resource for research on the immune response to SARS-CoV-2. The samples were drawn from two sources: the first 160 participants of the ongoing ImmuneRACE study, and 1,200 or so subjects contributed by 6 global collaborators. Sample metadata almost always included a de-identified subject ID, COVID-19 status, age in years and sex. HLA class I and class II types, where available, came from metadata supplied by the sample provider rather than from assay-based typing. What the study reported, not specific to this receptor: Clinical and demographic metadata were provided uncurated, with the amount varying by source and participant.

The collaborating institutions used their own protocols to collect whole blood in K2EDTA tubes. Collaborator samples were shipped for TCRbeta analysis as frozen whole blood, isolated PBMCs, or DNA extracted from either sample type. TCRbeta CDR3 regions were amplified from genomic DNA using the immunoSEQ Assay, a bias-controlled multiplex PCR. In the source study's methods: The number of nucleated cells in each sample was estimated by amplification of reference gene primers within the assay. To quantify the absolute abundance of each unique TCRbeta CDR3 rearrangement, sequence reads were collapsed and filtered. For each sample, productive Simpson clonality was calculated by taking the square root of Simpson's diversity index across productive rearrangements. As stored in TCRdb, this immuneACCESS dataset retains in-frame rearrangements with V and J assigned. A fraction of the clones does not appear; measured against another copy, unresolved V genes explain less than half of the discrepancy, and the remainder lacks a known reason. V, J and clone size derive from that table, while D and trimming were established from the DNA sequence. The sample contains under 250,000 clones, around 83% of them found a single time. The biggest ten clones account for 8.5% to 10% of the sample.

About this clone: Its antigen has not been determined. Base qualities are not at hand, and no much larger clone is one base apart.

CDR1 and CDR2, looked up from the germline V gene (reference sequence), are SEHNR and FQNEAQ. The CDR3 has 16 amino acids, counting the end cysteine and phenylalanine. Left in the record is the CDR3 DNA by itself, 48 bases read in frame from the first base. Ends trimmed: V by 5 bases, J by 8 bases; bases unmatched to a gene: 14. Here the chain combines TRBV7-9 and TRBJ1-2, with TRBD1 identical over 10 junction bases. This TCR derives from a man in his forties with active or convalescent COVID-19. Sequences were obtained from peripheral blood. The base sequence is TGTGCCAGCAGCAAGACCGGGACAGGGGAAGGTAGAGGCTACACCTTC. Its protein reads: CASSKTGTGEGRGYTF.